This TCR beta chain comes out of a study of Ad26.COV2.S vaccination and SARS-CoV-2 variants. Study details: Donor had been placed in the Ad26.COV2.S arm of the COV1001 trial. General observations from the study: Substantial breadth was reportedly displayed by spike-specific CD8+ and CD4+ T cell responses after vaccination.

Documented treatment: around 19 received Ad26.COV2.S at low or high dose, single or two shots; 5 received placebo; per-sample allocation not given. The samples were gathered on day 63 after the first injection of vaccine or placebo. What was given as vaccine was an Ad26 vector encoding Wuhan-strain SARS-CoV-2 spike. Measured with immunoSEQ multiplex PCR; TCRdb has only the in-frame clones, and not every one. In the table there are over 300,000 clones, roughly 80% of which are singletons. Note on this clone: Its antigen is not known.

The CDR3 runs 14 residues. Germline-derived CDR1 and CDR2 are SGDLS and YYNGEE. Deletions cut 4 bases from V and 2 bases from J, with 13 bases between. The chain carries TRBV9 and TRBJ2-7; D perhaps matches TRBD2 (6 bases). This sequence was found in a person aged 18-65 years who received the Ad26.COV2.S COVID-19 vaccine or a placebo. The input for sequencing was peripheral blood, taken in a trial of Ad26.COV2.S vaccine versus placebo. For the CDR3, the DNA is TGTGCCAGCAGCCTAGGGACTCGGACCTACGAGCAGTACTTC. Protein product: CASSLGTRTYEQYF.